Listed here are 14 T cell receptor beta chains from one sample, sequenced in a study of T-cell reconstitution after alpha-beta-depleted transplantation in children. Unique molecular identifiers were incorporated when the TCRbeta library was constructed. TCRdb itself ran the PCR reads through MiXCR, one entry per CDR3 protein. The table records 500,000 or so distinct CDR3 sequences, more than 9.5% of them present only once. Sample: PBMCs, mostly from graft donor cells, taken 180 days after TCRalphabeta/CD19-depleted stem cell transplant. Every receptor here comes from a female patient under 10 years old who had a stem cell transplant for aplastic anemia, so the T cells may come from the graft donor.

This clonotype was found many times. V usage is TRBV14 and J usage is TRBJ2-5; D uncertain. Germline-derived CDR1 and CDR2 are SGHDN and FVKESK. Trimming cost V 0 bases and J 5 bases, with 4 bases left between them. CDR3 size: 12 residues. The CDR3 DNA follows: TGTGCCAGCAGCCAAGAGGGTGAGACCCAGTACTTC. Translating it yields CASSQEGETQYF.

CDR3 loop: CASKLFPGTSAAESTDTQYF. The CDR3 bases are TGTGCCAGCAAACTATTCCCCGGGACTAGCGCTGCTGAGAGCACAGATACGCAGTATTTT. This sequence joins TRBV7-8 and TRBJ2-3; 10 positions match TRBD2. The CDR3 contains 20 residues. V shed 7 bases and J 0 bases; nucleotides not matched to a gene: 19. CDR1 and CDR2 from the germline V gene are SGHVS and FQNEAQ.

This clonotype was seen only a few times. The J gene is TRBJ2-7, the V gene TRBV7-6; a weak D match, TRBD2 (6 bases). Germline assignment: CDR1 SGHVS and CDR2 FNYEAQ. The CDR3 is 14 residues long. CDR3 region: CASRTGEHSYEQYF. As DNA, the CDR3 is TGTGCGTCTCGAACGGGGGAACACTCCTACGAGCAGTACTTC.

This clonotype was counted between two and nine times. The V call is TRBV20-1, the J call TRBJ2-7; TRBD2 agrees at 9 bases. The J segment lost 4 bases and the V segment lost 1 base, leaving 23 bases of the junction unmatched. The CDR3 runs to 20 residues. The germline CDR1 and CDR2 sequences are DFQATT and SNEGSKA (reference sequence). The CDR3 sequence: CSARGGAVGSSGTSGYEQYF. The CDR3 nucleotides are TGCAGTGCTAGAGGTGGAGCCGTGGGGTCTAGCGGGACCTCCGGATACGAGCAGTACTTC.

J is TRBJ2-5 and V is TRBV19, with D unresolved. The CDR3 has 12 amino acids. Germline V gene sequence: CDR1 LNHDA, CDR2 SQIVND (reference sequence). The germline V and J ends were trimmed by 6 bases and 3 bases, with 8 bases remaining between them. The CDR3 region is CASRSGKETQYF. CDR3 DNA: TGTGCCAGTAGGAGTGGGAAAGAGACCCAGTACTTC.

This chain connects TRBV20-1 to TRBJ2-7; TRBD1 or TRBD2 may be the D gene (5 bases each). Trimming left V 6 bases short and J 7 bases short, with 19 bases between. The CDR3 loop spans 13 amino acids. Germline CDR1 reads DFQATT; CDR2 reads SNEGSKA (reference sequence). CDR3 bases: TGCAGTGCCCCTCCAGGGAGCCGGAGAGAGCAGTACTTC. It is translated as CSAPPGSRREQYF.

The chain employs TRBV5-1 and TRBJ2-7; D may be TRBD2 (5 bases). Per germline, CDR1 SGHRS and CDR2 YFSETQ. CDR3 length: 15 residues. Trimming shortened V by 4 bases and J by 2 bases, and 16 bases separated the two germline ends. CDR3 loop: CASSPGLPSPYEQYF. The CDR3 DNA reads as TGCGCCAGCAGCCCTGGACTCCCTTCTCCCTACGAGCAGTACTTC.

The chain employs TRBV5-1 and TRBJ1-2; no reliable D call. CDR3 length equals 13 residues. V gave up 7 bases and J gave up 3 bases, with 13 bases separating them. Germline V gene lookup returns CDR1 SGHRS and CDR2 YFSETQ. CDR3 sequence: CASVDGVYYGYTF. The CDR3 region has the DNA TGCGCCAGCGTGGACGGAGTATACTATGGCTACACCTTC. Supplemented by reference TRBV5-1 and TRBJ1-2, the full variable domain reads KAGVTQTPRYLIKTRGQQVTLSCSPISGHRSVSWYQQTPGQGLQFLFEYFSETQRNKGNFPGRFSGRQFSNSRSEMNVSTLELGDSALYLCASVDGVYYGYTFGSGTRLTVV.

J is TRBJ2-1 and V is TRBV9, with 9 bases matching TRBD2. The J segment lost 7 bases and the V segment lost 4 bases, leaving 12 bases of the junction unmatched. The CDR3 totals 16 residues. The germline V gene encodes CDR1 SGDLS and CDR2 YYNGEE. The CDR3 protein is CASSLPGLALSNEQFF. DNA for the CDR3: TGTGCCAGCAGCTTACCGGGACTAGCTTTGAGTAATGAGCAGTTCTTC.

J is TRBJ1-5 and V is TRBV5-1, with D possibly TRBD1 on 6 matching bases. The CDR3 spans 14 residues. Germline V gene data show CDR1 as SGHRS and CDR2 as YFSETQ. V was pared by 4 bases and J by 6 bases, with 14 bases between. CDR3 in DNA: TGCGCCAGCAGCCCCAAGTCAGGGGTTCAGCCCCAGCATTTT. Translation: CASSPKSGVQPQHF.

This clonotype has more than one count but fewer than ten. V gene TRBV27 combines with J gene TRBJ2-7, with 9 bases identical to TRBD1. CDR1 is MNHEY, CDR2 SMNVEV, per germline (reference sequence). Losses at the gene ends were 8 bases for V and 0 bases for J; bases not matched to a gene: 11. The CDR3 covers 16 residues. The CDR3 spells CASRDSQGQGSYEQYV. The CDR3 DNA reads TGTGCCAGCCGGGATTCCCAGGGACAGGGCTCCTACGAGCAGTACGTC.

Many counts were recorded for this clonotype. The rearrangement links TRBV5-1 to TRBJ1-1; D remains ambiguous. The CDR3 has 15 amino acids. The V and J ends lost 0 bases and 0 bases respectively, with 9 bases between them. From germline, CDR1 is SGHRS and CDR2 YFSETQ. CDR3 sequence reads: CASSLVSALNTEAFF. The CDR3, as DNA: TGCGCCAGCAGCTTGGTCAGTGCCCTGAACACTGAAGCTTTCTTT.

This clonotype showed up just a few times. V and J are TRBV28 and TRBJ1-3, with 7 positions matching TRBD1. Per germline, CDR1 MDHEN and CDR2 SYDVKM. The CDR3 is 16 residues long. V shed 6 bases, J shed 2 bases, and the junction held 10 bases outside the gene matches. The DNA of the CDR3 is TGTGCCAGCAGAGCCTCCGTTGGACAGGCTGGAAACACCATATATTTT. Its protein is CASRASVGQAGNTIYF.

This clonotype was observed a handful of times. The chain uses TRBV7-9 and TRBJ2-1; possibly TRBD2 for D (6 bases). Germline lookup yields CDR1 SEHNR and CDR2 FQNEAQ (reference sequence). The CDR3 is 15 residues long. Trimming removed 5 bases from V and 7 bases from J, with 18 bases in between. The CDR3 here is CASSDGVGRGNEQFF. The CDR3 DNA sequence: TGTGCCAGCAGCGACGGGGTGGGACGGGGGAATGAGCAGTTCTTC. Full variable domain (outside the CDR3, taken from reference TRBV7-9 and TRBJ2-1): DTGVSQNPRHKITKRGQNVTFRCDPISEHNRLYWYRQTLGQGPEFLTYFQNEAQLEKSRLLSDRFSAERPKGSFSTLEIQRTEQGDSAMYLCASSDGVGRGNEQFFGPGTRLTVL.